Given below is one T cell receptor beta chain in context. This record belongs to a study of blood T cell repertoires in COVID-19. Sequencing was performed with immunoSEQ multiplex PCR; in TCRdb, only in-frame clones are kept and a portion is missing. This table holds 200,000 to 250,000 clones, more than 80% found once. Trimming pared 7 bases from V and 4 bases from J, leaving 28 bases between. Germline loops: CDR1 SNHLY, CDR2 FYNNEI. The CDR3 loop spans 18 amino acids. The rearrangement joins TRBV2 to TRBJ1-2; D perhaps matches TRBD1 (5 bases). The sample comprised PBMCs or T cells enriched from blood (not recorded which). The sequence was obtained from a man in his 60s who had recovered from COVID-19. In DNA form, the CDR3 reads TGTGCCAGCATACCTAGGGAGGGGAGGCATCTATCGGCCTATGGCTACACCTTC. It specifies CASIPREGRHLSAYGYTF.